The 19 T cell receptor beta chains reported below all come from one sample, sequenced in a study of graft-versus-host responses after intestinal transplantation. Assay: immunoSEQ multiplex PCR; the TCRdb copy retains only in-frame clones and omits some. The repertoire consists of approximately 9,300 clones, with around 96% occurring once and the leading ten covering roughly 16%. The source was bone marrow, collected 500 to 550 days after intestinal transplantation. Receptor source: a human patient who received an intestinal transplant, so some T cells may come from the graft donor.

CDR3 region: CASSVEAWGVYEQYF. The CDR3 DNA is TGTGCCAGCAGTGTCGAGGCGTGGGGGGTCTACGAGCAGTACTTC. V usage is TRBV27 and J usage is TRBJ2-7, with a tentative D call TRBD2 (6 bases). This CDR3 is built from 15 residues. The germline CDR1 and CDR2 sequences are MNHEY and SMNVEV (reference sequence). V lost 5 bases to trimming and J lost 3 bases, with 17 bases between them.

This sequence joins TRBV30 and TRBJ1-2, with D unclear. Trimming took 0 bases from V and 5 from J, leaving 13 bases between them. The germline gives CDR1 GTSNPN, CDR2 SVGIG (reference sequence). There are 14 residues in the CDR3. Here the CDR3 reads CAWSVLELQYGYTF. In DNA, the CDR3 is TGTGCCTGGAGTGTACTGGAGCTTCAGTATGGCTACACCTTC.

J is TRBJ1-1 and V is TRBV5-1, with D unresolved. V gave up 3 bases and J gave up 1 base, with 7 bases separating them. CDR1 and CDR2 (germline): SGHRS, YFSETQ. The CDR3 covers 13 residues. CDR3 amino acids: CASSSPTNTEAFF. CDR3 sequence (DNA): TGCGCCAGCAGCTCCCCCACGAACACTGAAGCTTTCTTT.

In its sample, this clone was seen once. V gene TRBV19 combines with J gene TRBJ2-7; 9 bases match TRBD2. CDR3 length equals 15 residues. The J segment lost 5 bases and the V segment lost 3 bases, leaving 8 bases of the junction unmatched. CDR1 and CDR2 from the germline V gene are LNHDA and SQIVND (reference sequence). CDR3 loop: CASSILAGVLHEQYF. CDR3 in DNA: TGTGCCAGTAGTATTTTAGCGGGAGTACTCCACGAGCAGTACTTC. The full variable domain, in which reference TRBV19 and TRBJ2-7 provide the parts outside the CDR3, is DGGITQSPKYLFRKEGQNVTLSCEQNLNHDAMYWYRQDPGQGLRLIYYSQIVNDFQKGDIAEGYSVSREKKESFPLTVTSAQKNPTAFYLCASSILAGVLHEQYFGPGTRLTVT.

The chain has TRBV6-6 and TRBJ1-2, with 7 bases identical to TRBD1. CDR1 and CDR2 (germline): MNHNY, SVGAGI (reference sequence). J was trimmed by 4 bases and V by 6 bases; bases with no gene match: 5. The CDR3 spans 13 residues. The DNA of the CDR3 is TGTGCCAGCAGCCTGGGACAGTTCTATGGCTACACCTTC. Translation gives CASSLGQFYGYTF.

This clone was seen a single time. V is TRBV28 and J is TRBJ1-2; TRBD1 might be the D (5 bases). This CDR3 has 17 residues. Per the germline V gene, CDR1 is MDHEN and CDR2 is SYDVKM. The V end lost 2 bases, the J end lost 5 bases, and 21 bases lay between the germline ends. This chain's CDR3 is CASSLGTLSTVRYGYTF. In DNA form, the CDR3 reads TGTGCCAGCAGTTTAGGGACCCTATCGACAGTTAGGTATGGCTACACCTTC.

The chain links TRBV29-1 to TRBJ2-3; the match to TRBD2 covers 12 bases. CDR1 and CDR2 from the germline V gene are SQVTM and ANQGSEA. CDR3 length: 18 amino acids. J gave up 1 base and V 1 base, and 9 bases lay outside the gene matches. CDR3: CSVEGLAGDVPRTDTQYF. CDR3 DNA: TGCAGCGTTGAAGGACTAGCGGGAGATGTCCCGCGCACAGATACGCAGTATTTT.

The CDR3 DNA reads TGTGCCAGCAGTGAACAGGGAGGTCAGCCCCAGCATTTT. Its translation: CASSEQGGQPQHF. J is TRBJ1-5 and V is TRBV6-4, with D tentatively TRBD1 (6 bases). Trimming stripped 3 bases from V and 6 bases from J, with 9 bases between. The V gene's germline CDR1 is MRHNA and CDR2 SNTAGT. This CDR3 region has 13 residues.

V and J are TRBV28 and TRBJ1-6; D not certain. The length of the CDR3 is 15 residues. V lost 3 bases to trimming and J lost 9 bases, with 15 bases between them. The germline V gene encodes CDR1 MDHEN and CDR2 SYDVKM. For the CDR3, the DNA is TGTGCCAGCAGTTTTAGCGCGGACGGCGGTTCACCCCTCCACTTT. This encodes CASSFSADGGSPLHF. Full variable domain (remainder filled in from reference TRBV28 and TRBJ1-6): DVKVTQSSRYLVKRTGEKVFLECVQDMDHENMFWYRQDPGLGLRLIYFSYDVKMKEKGDIPEGYSVSREKKERFSLILESASTNQTSMYLCASSFSADGGSPLHFGNGTRLTVT.

The CDR3 region has the DNA TGTGCCAGCAGCTTGGAGGGGCCCGTCTCTGAAAAACTGTTTTTT. Its translation: CASSLEGPVSEKLFF. This chain uses TRBV5-4 with TRBJ1-4; D perhaps matches TRBD1 (5 bases). The CDR3 spans 15 residues. The germline V gene encodes CDR1 SGHNT and CDR2 YYREEE (reference sequence). The V end was cut by 0 bases, the J end by 7 bases, with 13 bases between. Full variable domain (rest looked up from reference TRBV5-4 and TRBJ1-4): ETGVTQSPTHLIKTRGQQVTLRCSSQSGHNTVSWYQQALGQGPQFIFQYYREEENGRGNFPPRFSGLQFPNYSSELNVNALELDDSALYLCASSLEGPVSEKLFFGSGTQLSVL.

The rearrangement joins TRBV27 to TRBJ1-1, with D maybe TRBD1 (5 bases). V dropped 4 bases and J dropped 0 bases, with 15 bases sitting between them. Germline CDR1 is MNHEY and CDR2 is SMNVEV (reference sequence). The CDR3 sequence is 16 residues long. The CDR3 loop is CASSSWGAQMNTEAFF. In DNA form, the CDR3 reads TGTGCCAGCAGTTCCTGGGGCGCCCAGATGAACACTGAAGCTTTCTTT.

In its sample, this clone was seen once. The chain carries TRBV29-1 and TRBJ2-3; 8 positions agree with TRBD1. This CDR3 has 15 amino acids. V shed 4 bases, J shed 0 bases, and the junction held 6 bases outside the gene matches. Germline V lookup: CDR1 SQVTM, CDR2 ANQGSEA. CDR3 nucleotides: TGCAGCGTTGCCGGGACAGGTGCTAGCACAGATACGCAGTATTTT. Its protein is CSVAGTGASTDTQYF.

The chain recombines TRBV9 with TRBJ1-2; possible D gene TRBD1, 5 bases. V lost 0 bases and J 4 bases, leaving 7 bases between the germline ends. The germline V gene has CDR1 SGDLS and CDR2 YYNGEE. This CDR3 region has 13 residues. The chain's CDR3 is CASSVGGGYGYTF. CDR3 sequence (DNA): TGTGCCAGCAGCGTAGGGGGGGGCTATGGCTACACCTTC.

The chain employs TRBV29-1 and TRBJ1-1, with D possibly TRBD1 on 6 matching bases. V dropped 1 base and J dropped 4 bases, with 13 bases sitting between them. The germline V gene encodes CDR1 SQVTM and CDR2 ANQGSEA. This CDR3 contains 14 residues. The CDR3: CSVEGTRGSTEAFF. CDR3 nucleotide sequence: TGCAGCGTTGAAGGAACTAGGGGGAGCACTGAAGCTTTCTTT. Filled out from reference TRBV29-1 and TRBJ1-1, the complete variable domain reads SAVISQKPSRDICQRGTSLTIQCQVDSQVTMMFWYRQQPGQSLTLIATANQGSEATYESGFVIDKFPISRPNLTFSTLTVSNMSPEDSSIYLCSVEGTRGSTEAFFGQGTRLTVV.

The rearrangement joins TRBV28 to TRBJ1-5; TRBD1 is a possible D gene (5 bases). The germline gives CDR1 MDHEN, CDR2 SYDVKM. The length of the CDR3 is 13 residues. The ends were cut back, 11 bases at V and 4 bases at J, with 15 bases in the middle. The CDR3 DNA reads TGTGCCTGTCAGTCTCAGGGAAATCAGCCCCAGCATTTT. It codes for CACQSQGNQPQHF.

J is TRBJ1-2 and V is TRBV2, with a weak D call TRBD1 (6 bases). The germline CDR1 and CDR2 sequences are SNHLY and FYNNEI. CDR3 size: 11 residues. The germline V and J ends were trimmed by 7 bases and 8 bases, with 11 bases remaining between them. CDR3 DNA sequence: TGTGCCAGCAATTCAGGGGTCGGCTACACCTTC. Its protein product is CASNSGVGYTF.

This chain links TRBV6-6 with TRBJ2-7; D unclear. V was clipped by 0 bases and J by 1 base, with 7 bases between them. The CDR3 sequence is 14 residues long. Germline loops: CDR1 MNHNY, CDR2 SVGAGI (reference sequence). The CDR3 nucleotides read TGTGCCAGCAGTTACTCGAAGGCATCCTACGAGCAGTACTTC. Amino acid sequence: CASSYSKASYEQYF.

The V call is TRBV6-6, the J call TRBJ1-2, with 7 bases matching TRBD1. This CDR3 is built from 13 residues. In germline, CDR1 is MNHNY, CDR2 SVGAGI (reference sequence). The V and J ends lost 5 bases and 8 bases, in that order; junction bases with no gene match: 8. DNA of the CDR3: TGTGCCAGCAGTATTACAGGGGAAAGAGGCTACACCTTC. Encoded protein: CASSITGERGYTF.

The CDR3 DNA is TGTGCCAGTAGTATAGCAGATCGCGACGAGCAGTACTTC. Translated, it gives CASSIADRDEQYF. The chain combines TRBV19 with TRBJ2-7; D is unresolved. V dropped 1 base and J dropped 5 bases, with 9 bases sitting between them. The germline V gene has CDR1 LNHDA and CDR2 SQIVND (reference sequence). This CDR3 spans 13 amino acids.